This TCR beta chain was observed in a study of T cells and Merkel cell carcinoma outcomes. Remarks on this clone: What it binds is unknown.

V lost 6 bases and J lost 8; bases outside the gene matches: 11. The length of the CDR3 is 15 residues. CDR1 SNHLY and CDR2 FYNNEI come from the germline V gene. The table came from immunoSEQ multiplex PCR; TCRdb's copy has only in-frame clones and leaves some out. The sample carries about 2,000 clones, roughly 92% recorded once. Study-wide results and limits: Repertoire plus T-cell density reportedly predicted Merkel cell carcinoma outcomes.

The receptor comes from a human donor with Merkel cell carcinoma. What was sequenced was tumor tissue from Merkel cell carcinoma. This chain uses TRBV2 with TRBJ2-1, with 9 bases identical to TRBD1. The CDR3: CASSDGTGFDHEQFF. CDR3 nucleotides: TGTGCCAGCAGCGACGGGACAGGGTTCGACCATGAGCAGTTCTTC.